This note documents a single TCR beta chain sequence. Its specificity is unknown. The data belong to a study of B cell selection in AIRE deficiency. Study-wide findings and caveats: Only about 9% of around 3,900 shared Treg sequences were patient-specific; 30% to 40% healthy-specific. Around 30% of healthy-shared Treg TCRbeta sequences appeared in patient Tconv cells. AIRE-deficient Tconv and Treg repertoires matched healthy donors in TCRBV, CDR3 length, diversity.

Authors' processing steps: Pooled conventional T cells gave 95,000 to 120,000 patient and 130,000 to 150,000 donor TCRbeta sequences. Generated by immunoSEQ multiplex PCR, the TCRdb table keeps only in-frame clones and is missing some. V, J and clone size were drawn from that table, and D and trimming were deduced from the DNA. The sample has fewer than 25,000 clones; about 96% are singletons. The sorted conventional CD4 T cells were gated as CD4+CD127+. Sequenced input: conventional CD4+ T cells sorted from PBMCs. The source of this sequence is a human donor with AIRE deficiency.

DNA of the CDR3: TGTGCCAGCAGTGACTCCGGAGGGTTGGCTTTCTTT. Translated: CASSDSGGLAFF. This chain connects TRBV6-4 to TRBJ1-1; D gene ambiguous. V lost 0 bases to trimming and J lost 11 bases, with 10 bases between them. CDR3 length equals 12 residues. Germline V CDR1 and CDR2: MRHNA, SNTAGT.